These 29 T cell receptor beta chains were all obtained from the same sample, sequenced in a study of T-cell memory formation after mild COVID-19. One entry per CDR3 protein, called by TCRdb with MiXCR from the 5' RACE reads. The repertoire holds 350,000 or so distinct CDR3 sequences, with 13% as singletons. Sequenced: PBMCs or a T cell subset sorted from them (not recorded which). All receptors derive from a man between 18 and 29 years old who had mild COVID-19 (a few samples of this study predate the infection). Cell type and time point are not known.

The V call is TRBV10-3, the J call TRBJ2-5; D unresolved. From germline, CDR1 is ENHRY and CDR2 SYGVKD. V dropped 4 bases and J dropped 4 bases, with 7 bases sitting between them. The CDR3 consists of 12 residues. CDR3 sequence (DNA): TGTGCCATCAGTGCACGCGGAGAGACCCAGTACTTC. It is translated as CAISARGETQYF.

This clonotype was recorded many times. V is TRBV27 and J is TRBJ1-1; D is perhaps TRBD1 (5 bases). Per germline, CDR1 MNHEY and CDR2 SMNVEV (reference sequence). The CDR3 totals 13 residues. The V end was cut by 3 bases, the J end by 6 bases, with 11 bases between. CDR3 loop: CASSFQGLAEAFF. The CDR3 DNA sequence: TGTGCCAGCAGTTTCCAGGGCCTCGCTGAAGCTTTCTTT.

This clonotype appeared a few times. The J gene is TRBJ2-1, the V gene TRBV5-6; TRBD2 might be the D (6 bases). This CDR3 is built from 11 residues. Germline loops: CDR1 SGHDT, CDR2 YYEEEE. Deletions cut 4 bases from V and 15 bases from J, with 14 bases between. The CDR3 DNA reads as TGTGCCAGCAGCCCCGGGACTTTTTGGTTCTTC. Amino acids: CASSPGTFWFF. Combining the CDR3 with reference TRBV5-6 and TRBJ2-1 gives the whole variable domain DAGVTQSPTHLIKTRGQQVTLRCSPKSGHDTVSWYQQALGQGPQFIFQYYEEEERQRGNFPDRFSGHQFPNYSSELNVNALLLGDSALYLCASSPGTFWFFGPGTRLTVL.

The V gene is TRBV7-8, the J gene TRBJ2-1; 8 bases line up with TRBD2. The CDR3 has 17 residues. Germline V lookup: CDR1 SGHVS, CDR2 FQNEAQ. V dropped 2 bases and J dropped 0; count of bases not matched to a gene: 6. As DNA, the CDR3 is TGTGCCAGCAGCTTAAGCCAGGCGGGGGGCTCCTACAATGAGCAGTTCTTC. Translation gives CASSLSQAGGSYNEQFF.

A few counts support this clonotype. This chain links TRBV4-1 with TRBJ1-2, with 9 bases that match TRBD1. Germline CDR1 is MGHRA and CDR2 is YSYEKL. This CDR3 comprises 15 residues. V was pared by 5 bases and J by 7 bases, with 11 bases of the junction left unmatched. The CDR3 DNA reads as TGCGCCAGCAGCTTCCGGGACAGGGTATCGGGTGGCTACACCTTC. This codes for CASSFRDRVSGGYTF.

CDR3 sequence reads: CASSFTGGSSPLHF. Here the CDR3 DNA reads TGTGCCAGCAGTTTCACAGGGGGGTCCTCACCCCTCCACTTT. V gene TRBV7-2 combines with J gene TRBJ1-6; TRBD1 agrees at 8 bases. With 6 bases clipped from V and 10 bases from J, the junction kept 8 bases outside the gene matches. There are 14 residues in the CDR3. Germline CDR1 and CDR2: SGHTA and FQGNSA.

This clonotype was counted a few times. Here the CDR3 DNA reads TGTGCCAGCAGTGTTCAAAAAGCTTTCTTT. Translation: CASSVQKAFF. The chain couples TRBV12-3 or TRBV12-4 to TRBJ1-1; no clear D. The V gene lost 5 bases and the J gene lost 9 bases, with 7 bases spanning the gap. The CDR3 runs 10 residues.

The J gene is TRBJ1-4, the V gene TRBV29-1; D may be TRBD1 (5 bases). The CDR3 extends over 13 amino acids. The V end was cut by 5 bases, the J end by 5 bases, with 12 bases between. Germline V gene lookup returns CDR1 SQVTM and CDR2 ANQGSEA. This CDR3 reads CSVRGRGNEKLFF. In DNA form, the CDR3 reads TGCAGCGTTCGGGGTAGGGGAAATGAAAAACTGTTTTTT.

The chain links TRBV6-6 to TRBJ1-2; no clear D gene. Germline V gene lookup returns CDR1 MNHNY and CDR2 SVGAGI (reference sequence). The length of the CDR3 is 14 residues. V lost 0 bases and J lost 3, with 8 bases in between. CDR3 amino acids: CASSYSAGDYGYTF. The CDR3 nucleotides are TGTGCCAGCAGTTACTCGGCTGGGGACTATGGCTACACCTTC.

This clonotype has just a few counts. This sequence joins TRBV5-1 and TRBJ2-2, with D perhaps TRBD1 (5 bases). The CDR3 has 16 amino acids. Looked up from germline, CDR1 is SGHRS and CDR2 is YFSETQ. The germline V and J ends were trimmed by 5 bases and 2 bases, with 16 bases remaining between them. The CDR3 is CASSSGHTLNTGELFF. The CDR3 nucleotides are TGCGCCAGCAGTTCCGGACATACGCTCAACACCGGGGAGCTGTTTTTT.

This clonotype has a handful of counts. The chain combines TRBV3-1 with TRBJ2-3; D may match TRBD1 or TRBD2 (5 bases each). The CDR3 loop spans 12 amino acids. Germline V gene lookup returns CDR1 LGHDT and CDR2 YNNKEL (reference sequence). Trimming stripped 4 bases from V and 10 bases from J, with 12 bases between. The DNA for the CDR3 is TGTGCCAGCAGCCTTCCCGGGACCCCGCAGTATTTT. Its protein product is CASSLPGTPQYF.

This clonotype was picked up a small number of times. CDR3 sequence (DNA): TGTGCCAGCAGTTCAGGGGATTCCTATGAAAAACTGTTTTTT. Translating it yields CASSSGDSYEKLFF. The J gene is TRBJ1-4, the V gene TRBV6-6; D perhaps matches TRBD1 (6 bases). In germline, CDR1 is MNHNY, CDR2 SVGAGI (reference sequence). This CDR3 region has 14 residues. The ends were cut back, 4 bases at V and 6 bases at J, with 12 bases in the middle.

The chain links TRBV12-3 or TRBV12-4 to TRBJ1-1; D call uncertain. Trimming pared 2 bases from V and 0 bases from J, leaving 7 bases between. The CDR3 loop spans 14 amino acids. DNA for the CDR3: TGTGCCAGCAGTTTAACGGTCATGAACACTGAAGCTTTCTTT. Translated, it gives CASSLTVMNTEAFF.

The chain uses TRBV7-9 and TRBJ1-2; 7 nucleotides align to TRBD1. V was clipped by 2 bases and J by 8 bases; unmatched bases: 5. Germline V gives CDR1 SEHNR, CDR2 FQNEAQ (reference sequence). This CDR3 has 13 residues. The CDR3 spells CASSLRGRHGYTF. The CDR3 DNA is TGTGCCAGCAGCTTAAGGGGGCGGCACGGCTACACCTTC.

In its sample, this clonotype was seen a few times. The genes are TRBV5-1 and TRBJ2-7, with a weak D call TRBD2 (6 bases). From germline, CDR1 is SGHRS and CDR2 YFSETQ. V gave up 3 bases and J gave up 0 bases, with 16 bases separating them. CDR3 length equals 16 residues. The CDR3 nucleotides read TGCGCCAGCAGCTCTGGTGCGGGAATAGGCTCCTACGAGCAGTACTTC. This translates into CASSSGAGIGSYEQYF.

This clonotype was seen a handful of times. The gene calls are TRBV7-9 and TRBJ2-3; unclear D gene. The CDR3 contains 13 residues. Per the germline V gene, CDR1 is SEHNR and CDR2 is FQNEAQ (reference sequence). Trimming cost V 2 bases and J 8 bases, with 11 bases left between them. As DNA, the CDR3 is TGTGCCAGCAGCTTACCCAGCATGGGTACGCAGTATTTT. This gives the protein CASSLPSMGTQYF.

This rearrangement joins TRBV12-3 or TRBV12-4 to TRBJ2-2, with TRBD1 matching 7 bases. The CDR3 runs 13 residues. Unmatched junction bases numbered 3, after V lost 4 bases and J lost 7 bases. The CDR3 coding sequence is TGTGCCAGCAGTTATCGACAGGGCGGGGAGCTGTTTTTT. It specifies CASSYRQGGELFF.

The table lists this clonotype with a few counts. This sequence joins TRBV11-3 and TRBJ2-4, with D perhaps TRBD1 (7 bases). Per the germline V gene, CDR1 is SGHNT and CDR2 is YENEEA. CDR3 length: 15 amino acids. The V gene lost 5 bases and the J gene lost 7 bases, with 18 bases spanning the gap. The CDR3 coding sequence is TGTGCCAGCAGCCCGTCCTCGACAGGGAGGAACATTCAGTACTTC. It is translated as CASSPSSTGRNIQYF.

The chain links TRBV7-9 to TRBJ1-1; D possibly corresponds to TRBD1 (6 bases). The CDR3 is 13 amino acids. V shed 5 bases and J shed 4 bases, with 11 bases lying between them. Germline V lookup: CDR1 SEHNR, CDR2 FQNEAQ (reference sequence). CDR3 sequence (DNA): TGTGCCAGCAGCCCCATGGGGGCCACTGAAGCTTTCTTT. This codes for CASSPMGATEAFF. Full variable domain (rest looked up from reference TRBV7-9 and TRBJ1-1): DTGVSQNPRHKITKRGQNVTFRCDPISEHNRLYWYRQTLGQGPEFLTYFQNEAQLEKSRLLSDRFSAERPKGSFSTLEIQRTEQGDSAMYLCASSPMGATEAFFGQGTRLTVV.

The chain joins TRBV5-4 to TRBJ2-5; the D gene could be TRBD1 or TRBD2 (5 bases each). Trimming took 4 bases from V and 5 from J, leaving 12 bases between them. Germline-derived CDR1 and CDR2 are SGHNT and YYREEE (reference sequence). CDR3 length equals 13 residues. The CDR3 region has the DNA TGTGCCAGCAGCCGCTGGGGGTGGGAGACCCAGTACTTC. This sequence encodes CASSRWGWETQYF.

This clonotype was detected only a few times. The V call is TRBV3-1, the J call TRBJ2-1; D may be TRBD1 (5 bases). Per the germline V gene, CDR1 is LGHDT and CDR2 is YNNKEL (reference sequence). CDR3 size: 12 residues. Trimming took 1 base from V and 14 from J, leaving 12 bases between them. The CDR3 loop is CASSQGALREFF. The DNA of the CDR3 is TGTGCCAGCAGCCAAGGGGCCCTCAGGGAGTTCTTC.

CDR3 nucleotides: TGCAGTGCTACTCAGGGGGCAGGGGGCCTCACCGGGGAGCTGTTTTTT. This gives the protein CSATQGAGGLTGELFF. J is TRBJ2-2 and V is TRBV20-1; 8 nucleotides agree with TRBD1. V was pared by 4 bases and J by 4 bases, with 11 bases of the junction left unmatched. The CDR3 totals 16 residues. Germline loops: CDR1 DFQATT, CDR2 SNEGSKA (reference sequence).

There are a few counts of this clonotype. The chain joins TRBV27 to TRBJ2-5, with TRBD1 matching 9 bases. CDR1 is MNHEY, CDR2 SMNVEV, per germline (reference sequence). V dropped 0 bases and J dropped 4; count of bases not matched to a gene: 6. The CDR3 covers 16 residues. As DNA, the CDR3 is TGTGCCAGCAGTTTATCCTACAGGGGGCGTGGAGAGACCCAGTACTTC. This sequence encodes CASSLSYRGRGETQYF.

The chain is built from TRBV29-1 and TRBJ1-1; TRBD1 might be the D (5 bases). Germline V gene data show CDR1 as SQVTM and CDR2 as ANQGSEA. The CDR3 runs to 13 residues. The germline V and J ends were trimmed by 5 bases and 1 base, with 11 bases remaining between them. Written as DNA, the CDR3 is TGCAGCGTTTTCGCCGGGACGAACACTGAAGCTTTCTTT. The encoded protein is CSVFAGTNTEAFF.

The V call is TRBV29-1, the J call TRBJ2-4; D tentatively reads TRBD1 or TRBD2 (5 bases each). Per the germline V gene, CDR1 is SQVTM and CDR2 is ANQGSEA. The CDR3 runs to 13 residues. V was pared by 4 bases and J by 0 bases, with 7 bases between. This CDR3 is CSVAGTAKNIQYF. DNA of the CDR3: TGCAGCGTTGCTGGGACAGCCAAAAACATTCAGTACTTC.

This clonotype occurred a few times. CDR3 DNA: TGCAGCGTTGATGATGATAAAGGGGACGGCCGCACAGATACGCAGTATTTT. Translating it yields CSVDDDKGDGRTDTQYF. This chain links TRBV29-1 with TRBJ2-3; tentatively, D is TRBD1 or TRBD2 (5 bases each). The V gene lost 3 bases and the J gene lost 1 base, with 20 bases spanning the gap. The germline gives CDR1 SQVTM, CDR2 ANQGSEA. There are 17 residues in the CDR3.

This clonotype was seen a handful of times. The genes are TRBV7-9 and TRBJ1-2; 7 nucleotides line up with TRBD1. CDR1 and CDR2 from the germline V gene are SEHNR and FQNEAQ (reference sequence). J gave up 4 bases and V 7 bases, and 9 bases lay outside the gene matches. This CDR3 has 14 amino acids. CDR3 in DNA: TGTGCCAGCACCGGCACAGGGGATGTCTATGGCTACACCTTC. This encodes CASTGTGDVYGYTF.

The J gene is TRBJ2-3, the V gene TRBV20-1, with TRBD2 as a possible D gene (5 bases). V lost 0 bases and J 5 bases, leaving 12 bases between the germline ends. CDR1 is DFQATT, CDR2 SNEGSKA, per germline (reference sequence). The CDR3 loop spans 14 amino acids. The CDR3 nucleotides read TGCAGTGCTAGAGACGAGGGTGCAGTAGATACGCAGTATTTT. It translates to CSARDEGAVDTQYF.

This clonotype was observed a few times. J is TRBJ2-3 and V is TRBV6-5; TRBD2 matches at 9 bases. V dropped 5 bases and J dropped 2; count of bases not matched to a gene: 8. Germline CDR1 reads MNHEY; CDR2 reads SVGAGI. This CDR3 spans 16 amino acids. The CDR3 region is CASSRKGGGDTDTQYF. The CDR3 bases are TGTGCCAGCAGTCGTAAGGGCGGGGGGGACACAGATACGCAGTATTTT.